This T cell receptor beta chain comes out of a study of CD8+CD57+ T cells in acquired aplastic anemia. Study-wide context: Sorted CD4+ and CD8+ cells yielded about 3 ug of DNA on average.

Template material for TCR beta VDJ and CDR3 profiling consisted of genomic DNA. TCRdb re-called the reads with MiXCR, one entry per CDR3 protein. The table has 400,000 to 450,000 distinct CDR3 sequences, about two thirds seen once. Looked up from germline, CDR1 is SGHRS and CDR2 is YFSETQ. V was trimmed by 0 bases and J by 5 bases, leaving 16 bases between them. CDR3 length: 16 residues. The TCR was taken from a human donor in good health, serving as a control. Material for sequencing was sorted CD4+, CD8+, or CD8+CD57+ T cells (not recorded which) from PBMCs. The rearrangement joins TRBV5-1 to TRBJ2-3; a possible D gene is TRBD1 (8 bases). The CDR3 reads CASSLVNRGGVDTQYF. CDR3 sequence (DNA): TGCGCCAGCAGCTTGGTGAACAGGGGGGGGGTAGATACGCAGTATTTT.